One and the same sample provided the 20 T cell receptor beta chains below, sequenced in a study of T cell responses to AZD1222 COVID-19 vaccine. This table comes from immunoSEQ multiplex PCR, and its TCRdb copy is limited to in-frame clones, with some not included. The table shows about 160,000 clones, with 80% to 95% occurring only once. Sequenced material: peripheral blood, taken 28 days after the second AZD1222 dose. The receptor set was obtained from an adult who received the AZD1222 COVID-19 vaccine.

The CDR3 coding sequence is TGTGCCAGTAGACTCCGGACAGGGGGCTCCGAGCAGTACTTC. This sequence encodes CASRLRTGGSEQYF. V is TRBV19 and J is TRBJ2-7; TRBD1 matches 11 bases. The junction had 7 bases not matched to a gene; V was cut back by 6 bases and J by 6 bases. The CDR3 loop spans 14 amino acids. The germline gives CDR1 LNHDA, CDR2 SQIVND (reference sequence). Looking up the rest from reference TRBV19 and TRBJ2-7 gives the full variable domain: DGGITQSPKYLFRKEGQNVTLSCEQNLNHDAMYWYRQDPGQGLRLIYYSQIVNDFQKGDIAEGYSVSREKKESFPLTVTSAQKNPTAFYLCASRLRTGGSEQYFGPGTRLTVT.

The rearrangement links TRBV9 to TRBJ2-1; D is ambiguous. Germline CDR1 SGDLS, CDR2 YYNGEE. The CDR3 contains 12 residues. V was clipped by 0 bases and J by 7 bases, with 5 bases between them. CDR3 amino acids: CASSVGLNEQFF. Written as DNA, the CDR3 is TGTGCCAGCAGCGTAGGGCTAAATGAGCAGTTCTTC. The full variable domain, its missing parts supplied by reference TRBV9 and TRBJ2-1, is DSGVTQTPKHLITATGQRVTLRCSPRSGDLSVYWYQQSLDQGLQFLIQYYNGEERAKGNILERFSAQQFPDLHSELNLSSLELGDSALYFCASSVGLNEQFFGPGTRLTVL.

This sequence joins TRBV4-3 and TRBJ2-2, with 16 bases aligning to TRBD2. V trimming: 0 bases; J trimming: 8 bases; junction bases outside the gene matches: 6. The CDR3 covers 18 residues. Germline CDR1 is LGHNA and CDR2 is YSLEER. The CDR3 sequence: CASSQDVGLAGGPGELFF. CDR3 DNA: TGCGCCAGCAGCCAAGATGTGGGACTAGCGGGAGGGCCTGGGGAGCTGTTTTTT.

This clone was found a few times. The chain has TRBV18 and TRBJ1-4; perhaps TRBD1 as D (5 bases). The germline CDR1 and CDR2 sequences are KGHSH and LQKENI. CDR3 length: 17 amino acids. Trimming left V 3 bases short and J 0 bases short, with 14 bases between. The CDR3 region is CASSPSQGFATNEKLFF. The DNA of the CDR3 is TGTGCCAGCTCACCGAGCCAGGGTTTCGCAACTAATGAAAAACTGTTTTTT.

The chain uses TRBV2 and TRBJ1-1; D is uncertain. The V gene lost 7 bases and the J gene lost 0 bases, with 9 bases spanning the gap. The germline CDR1 and CDR2 sequences are SNHLY and FYNNEI. There are 13 residues in the CDR3. CDR3 nucleotide sequence: TGTGCCAGCATCGAAGAGGTGAACACTGAAGCTTTCTTT. Its protein is CASIEEVNTEAFF.

The chain recombines TRBV29-1 with TRBJ1-2; the match to TRBD1 covers 7 bases. V shed 7 bases and J 5 bases; nucleotides not matched to a gene: 10. This CDR3 has 13 residues. Per germline, CDR1 SQVTM and CDR2 ANQGSEA. In nucleotides, the CDR3 is TGCAGCGAATCTGACAGGGTTGAGTATGGCTACACCTTC. It translates to CSESDRVEYGYTF.

The chain is built from TRBV24-1 and TRBJ2-7; D might be TRBD2 (6 bases). Between the trimmed V and J ends, which lost 4 bases and 4 bases, there was a span of 19 bases. The CDR3 is 16 residues long. The V gene's germline CDR1 is KGHDR and CDR2 SFDVKD. CDR3 in amino acids: CATSEVPARGPYEQYF. The CDR3, as DNA: TGTGCCACCAGTGAGGTTCCTGCGCGGGGCCCTTACGAGCAGTACTTC.

The chain combines TRBV24-1 with TRBJ1-2; 7 nucleotides align to TRBD1. The CDR3 has 13 residues. With 10 bases clipped from V and 5 bases from J, the junction kept 9 bases outside the gene matches. Per the germline V gene, CDR1 is KGHDR and CDR2 is SFDVKD. The CDR3 bases are TGTGCCACGCGAACAGGGGCTACGTATGGCTACACCTTC. Its protein is CATRTGATYGYTF.

This chain connects TRBV27 to TRBJ1-4; D call uncertain. Germline V gene lookup returns CDR1 MNHEY and CDR2 SMNVEV (reference sequence). The CDR3 is made up of 14 amino acids. V dropped 3 bases and J dropped 6 bases, with 11 bases sitting between them. The CDR3 nucleotides are TGTGCCAGCAGTTTGAGTCCGGAGGATGAAAAACTGTTTTTT. Amino acids: CASSLSPEDEKLFF.

The genes are TRBV5-4 and TRBJ2-7, with a weak D call TRBD1 (6 bases). The length of the CDR3 is 14 residues. V was pared by 4 bases and J by 1 base, with 12 bases between. Germline V CDR1 and CDR2: SGHNT, YYREEE (reference sequence). This chain's CDR3 is CASSVDSDSYEQYF. The DNA of the CDR3 is TGTGCCAGCAGCGTGGACAGTGATTCCTACGAGCAGTACTTC.

V gene TRBV6-6 combines with J gene TRBJ2-1, with TRBD1 matching over 9 bases. CDR3 size: 15 residues. The germline V gene has CDR1 MNHNY and CDR2 SVGAGI (reference sequence). The trim removed 2 bases at V and 7 bases at J, leaving 6 bases unmatched. CDR3 residues: CASSYGTGILNEQFF. The CDR3 bases are TGTGCCAGCAGTTACGGGACAGGGATCCTTAATGAGCAGTTCTTC.

This chain joins TRBV2 and TRBJ1-6; D call uncertain. This CDR3 contains 15 residues. CDR1 is SNHLY, CDR2 FYNNEI, per germline. Deletions cut 4 bases from V and 8 bases from J, with 15 bases between. The CDR3 sequence is CASSGYAASDSPLHF. The CDR3, as DNA: TGTGCCAGCAGTGGCTACGCCGCTAGTGATTCACCCCTCCACTTT. Combining the CDR3 with reference TRBV2 and TRBJ1-6 gives the whole variable domain EPEVTQTPSHQVTQMGQEVILRCVPISNHLYFYWYRQILGQKVEFLVSFYNNEISEKSEIFDDQFSVERPDGSNFTLKIRSTKLEDSAMYFCASSGYAASDSPLHFGNGTRLTVT.

The chain uses TRBV10-1 and TRBJ2-2; D could derive from TRBD1 or TRBD2 (5 bases each). V lost 2 bases to trimming and J lost 1 base, with 5 bases between them. This CDR3 is 14 amino acids long. The germline V gene encodes CDR1 WNHNN and CDR2 SYGVQD (reference sequence). CDR3 in amino acids: CASSEGGNTGELFF. DNA for the CDR3: TGCGCCAGCAGTGAGGGGGGGAACACCGGGGAGCTGTTTTTT.

The chain recombines TRBV18 with TRBJ2-7; D is undetermined. The CDR3 spans 14 residues. V was cut by 0 bases and J by 2 bases, with 8 bases left in between. Germline V lookup: CDR1 KGHSH, CDR2 LQKENI. The CDR3 nucleotides read TGTGCCAGCTCACCACCTTCGTCTCCCTACGAGCAGTACTTC. It yields the protein CASSPPSSPYEQYF.

DNA for the CDR3: TGTGCCAGCAGCCAAGCCGAGGGGTCGACCCAGTACTTC. Translating it yields CASSQAEGSTQYF. The rearrangement joins TRBV3-1 (or the pseudogene TRBV3-2) to TRBJ2-5; D is perhaps TRBD1 or TRBD2 (5 bases each). This CDR3 spans 13 amino acids. Per the germline V gene, CDR1 is LGHDT and CDR2 is YNNKEL (reference sequence). Trimming left V 1 base short and J 7 bases short, with 10 bases between.

This clone was detected only a few times. The rearrangement joins TRBV7-8 to TRBJ2-2; TRBD2 matches at 13 bases. V was pared by 2 bases and J by 6 bases, with 9 bases of the junction left unmatched. Germline-derived CDR1 and CDR2 are SGHVS and FQNEAQ. This CDR3 contains 18 residues. As DNA, the CDR3 is TGTGCCAGCAGCTTAAGGGCACTAGCGGGAGGGCCGCCCGGGGAGCTGTTTTTT. Protein product: CASSLRALAGGPPGELFF. The variable domain in full, completed from reference TRBV7-8 and TRBJ2-2, reads GAGVSQSPRYKVAKRGQDVALRCDPISGHVSLFWYQQALGQGPEFLTYFQNEAQLDKSGLPSDRFFAERPEGSVSTLKIQRTQQEDSAVYLCASSLRALAGGPPGELFFGEGSRLTVL.

The table lists this clone with many counts. The chain has TRBV7-9 and TRBJ1-1, with D unresolved. The CDR3 has 14 residues. V was cut by 5 bases and J by 3 bases, with 13 bases left in between. Germline V gene sequence: CDR1 SEHNR, CDR2 FQNEAQ (reference sequence). CDR3 bases: TGTGCCAGCAGCCCGGAGAGTCGGCACACTGAAGCTTTCTTT. Translation: CASSPESRHTEAFF.

The rearrangement joins TRBV19 to TRBJ2-2; the D is unclear. The germline gives CDR1 LNHDA, CDR2 SQIVND (reference sequence). The CDR3 extends over 14 amino acids. Trimming took off 3 bases at V and 5 bases at J, with 10 bases between the two ends. The CDR3 region is CASSINAVTGELFF. The CDR3 nucleotides are TGTGCCAGTAGTATTAATGCGGTGACCGGGGAGCTGTTTTTT.

This chain uses TRBV11-2 with TRBJ1-6, with 9 bases that match TRBD1. Germline V gene sequence: CDR1 SGHAT, CDR2 FQNNGV. CDR3 length: 15 amino acids. The V gene end was trimmed by 2 bases and the J gene end by 10 bases; junction bases not matched to a gene: 6. The CDR3 DNA follows: TGTGCCAGCAGCTTAATGACAGGGGGAGTCTCACCCCTCCACTTT. Translating it yields CASSLMTGGVSPLHF.

CDR3 in amino acids: CATSDRTSYNEQFF. The CDR3 DNA sequence: TGTGCCACCAGTGACCGGACTAGCTACAATGAGCAGTTCTTC. The chain is built from TRBV24-1 and TRBJ2-1; TRBD2 matches 7 bases. Trimming took 4 bases from V and 3 from J; bases not matched to a gene: 2. The CDR3 consists of 14 residues. The germline V gene has CDR1 KGHDR and CDR2 SFDVKD.